This section outlines one T cell receptor (beta chain) sequence together with its context. Its antigen remains unidentified. The data are from a study of cytomegalovirus exposure and HLA in healthy donors. Primers included in the PCR were 60 Vbeta and 13 Jbeta primers. Per the study methods: As a later analysis found, there were 70 million to 80 million unique TCR beta chains, of which about 10 million were shared. The protocol was immunoSEQ multiplex PCR, while the TCRdb copy is restricted to in-frame clones and leaves out a portion. D and trimming were read from the DNA, whereas the V and J calls and clone size are those reported in that table. The repertoire holds some 130,000 clones, with 70% to 75% as singletons. Points from the study as a whole: Previously analyzed data showed that most TCR beta V segments were productive at a frequency of about 87% or about 30%. It has been reported that TCR beta sequences accurately predicted the HLA-A and HLA-B alleles of most subjects.

V was cut by 5 bases and J by 0 bases, with 11 bases left in between. The CDR3 runs to 15 residues. The germline CDR1 and CDR2 sequences are SGHTA and FQGNSA. Specimen: PBMCs. The gene calls are TRBV7-2 and TRBJ1-3; no clear D. This TCR was sampled from a male donor in good health and CMV-seronegative. CDR3 sequence (DNA): TGTGCCAGCAGCCTCCAGACGGGCTCTGGAAACACCATATATTTT. This encodes CASSLQTGSGNTIYF.